What follows is one TCR beta chain and its context. Its matching antigen is unknown. Version v3.0 of the immunoSEQ assay ran at survey level. Sequencing was performed with immunoSEQ multiplex PCR; in TCRdb, only in-frame clones are kept and a portion is missing. The sample contains about 20,000 clones, less than 85% of which appear only once. The sample originates from a study of long-term antiretroviral therapy in people with HIV. About the study: Earliest sampling preceded the 2015 immediate-ART recommendation by about a decade. Regarding the study as a whole: Against controls, HIV repertoires showed narrower ranges of CDR3 length.

It was in the United States that all participants with HIV were treated. The CDR3 consists of 13 residues. V was cut by 2 bases and J by 10 bases, with 17 bases left in between. Germline V CDR1 and CDR2: GTSNPN, SVGIG (reference sequence). The TCR was taken from a woman in her twenties or thirties with HIV. Sample: unsorted PBMCs, taken 2.9 years after starting antiretroviral therapy. V and J are TRBV30 and TRBJ1-1; D unclear. CDR3: CAWSSGLGLVAFF. CDR3 in DNA: TGTGCCTGGAGTTCCGGGTTAGGGCTCGTAGCTTTCTTT.